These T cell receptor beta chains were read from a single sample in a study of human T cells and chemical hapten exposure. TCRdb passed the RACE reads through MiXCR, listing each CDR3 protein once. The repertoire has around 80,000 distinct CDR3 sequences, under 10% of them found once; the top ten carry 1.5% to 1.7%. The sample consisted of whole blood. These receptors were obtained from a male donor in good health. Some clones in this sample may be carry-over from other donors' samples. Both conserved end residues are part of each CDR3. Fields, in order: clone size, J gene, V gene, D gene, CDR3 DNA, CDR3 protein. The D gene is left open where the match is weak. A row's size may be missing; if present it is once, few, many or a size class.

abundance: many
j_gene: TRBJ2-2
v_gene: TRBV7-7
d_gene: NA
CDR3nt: TGTGCCAGCAGCCCGTCGGAGCGGAATGACGGGGAGCTGTTTTTT
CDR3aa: CASSPSERNDGELFF

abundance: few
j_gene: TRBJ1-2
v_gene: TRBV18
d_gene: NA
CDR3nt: TGTGCCAGCCGAGGAACAGGATTCGGCTACACCTTC
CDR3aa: CASRGTGFGYTF

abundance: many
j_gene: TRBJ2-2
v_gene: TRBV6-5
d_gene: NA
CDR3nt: TGTGCCAGCAGTTACTCCCGGGACCTCAACACCGGGGAGCTGTTTTTT
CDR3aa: CASSYSRDLNTGELFF

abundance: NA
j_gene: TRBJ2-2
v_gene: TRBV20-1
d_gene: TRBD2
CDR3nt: TGCAGTGTTCCGGCAGGGGCGGGGGGCCCTATTGACACCGGGGAGCTGTTTTTT
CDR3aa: CSVPAGAGGPIDTGELFF

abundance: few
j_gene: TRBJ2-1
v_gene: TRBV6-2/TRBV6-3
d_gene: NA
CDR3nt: TGTGCCAGCAATTACGGGAGCTCCTACAATGAGCAGTTCTTC
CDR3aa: CASNYGSSYNEQFF

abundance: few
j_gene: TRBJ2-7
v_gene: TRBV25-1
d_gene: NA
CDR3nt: TGTGCCAGCAGATGGGGCTCCTACGAGCAGTACTTC
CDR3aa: CASRWGSYEQYF

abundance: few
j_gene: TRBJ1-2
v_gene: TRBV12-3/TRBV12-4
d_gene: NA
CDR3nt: TGTGCCAGCAGCTCCCGACCCCGGGACGGAGGAAACTATGGCTACACCTTC
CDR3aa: CASSSRPRDGGNYGYTF

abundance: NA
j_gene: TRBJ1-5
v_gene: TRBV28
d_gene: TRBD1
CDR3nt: TGTGCCAGCAATACAGGGGTTAGGAGCAATCAGCCCCAGCATTTT
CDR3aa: CASNTGVRSNQPQHF

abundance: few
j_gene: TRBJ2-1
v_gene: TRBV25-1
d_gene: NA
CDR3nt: TGTGCCAGCATACAGGCGGGCAATGAGCAGTTCTTC
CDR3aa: CASIQAGNEQFF

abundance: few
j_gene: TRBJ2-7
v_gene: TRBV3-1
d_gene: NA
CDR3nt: TGTGCCAGCAGCCAAGATCTCGGGGTCTACGAGCAGTACTTC
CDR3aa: CASSQDLGVYEQYF

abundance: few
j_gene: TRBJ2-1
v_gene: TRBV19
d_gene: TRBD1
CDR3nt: TGTGCCAGTAGGAGACAGGGGAACTACAATGAGCAGTTCTTC
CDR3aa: CASRRQGNYNEQFF

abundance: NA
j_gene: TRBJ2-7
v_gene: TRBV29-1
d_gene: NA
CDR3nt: TGCAGCGTTGAAGATCGCGGCAGGGGGGCGACCTACGAGCAGTACTTC
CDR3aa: CSVEDRGRGATYEQYF

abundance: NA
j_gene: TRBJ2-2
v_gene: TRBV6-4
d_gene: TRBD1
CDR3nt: TGTGCCAGCAAGACAGGGGAGGACACCGGGGAGCTGTTTTTT
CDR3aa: CASKTGEDTGELFF

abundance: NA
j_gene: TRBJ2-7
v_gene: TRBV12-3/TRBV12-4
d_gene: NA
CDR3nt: TGTGCCAGCAGCCCTAATCCCGGGAACGAGCAGTACTTC
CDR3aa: CASSPNPGNEQYF

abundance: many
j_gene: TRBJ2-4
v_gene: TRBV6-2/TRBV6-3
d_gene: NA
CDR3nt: TGTGCCAGCAGTTACTCCCTGGACCGTCCTTGGTACTTC
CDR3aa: CASSYSLDRPWYF

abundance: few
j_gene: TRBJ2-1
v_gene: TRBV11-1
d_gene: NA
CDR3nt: TGTGCCAGCAGACTGACAGGGAGGAGGGACTTTGAGCAGTTCTTC
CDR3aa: CASRLTGRRDFEQFF

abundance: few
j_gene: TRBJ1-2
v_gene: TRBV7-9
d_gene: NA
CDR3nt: TGTGCCAGCAGCACCGGCTACGAGGGCGACTATGGCTACACCTTC
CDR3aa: CASSTGYEGDYGYTF

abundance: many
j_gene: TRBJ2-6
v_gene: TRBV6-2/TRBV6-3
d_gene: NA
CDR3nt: TGTGCCAGCAGTGCGGACAGCTCTGGGGCCAACGTCCTGACTTTC
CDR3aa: CASSADSSGANVLTF

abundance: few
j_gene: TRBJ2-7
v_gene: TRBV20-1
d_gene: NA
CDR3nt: TGCAGTGCTACCGGGACTTCAAGGACCTACGAGCAGTACTTC
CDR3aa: CSATGTSRTYEQYF

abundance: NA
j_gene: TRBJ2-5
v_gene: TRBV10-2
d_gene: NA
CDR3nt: TGCGCCAGCAGTGAGTCGAGACAAGAGACCCAGTACTTC
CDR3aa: CASSESRQETQYF

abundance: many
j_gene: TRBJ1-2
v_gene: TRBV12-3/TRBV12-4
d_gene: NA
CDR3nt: TGTGCCAGCTCCCTGGAGGGCGGAGGCTACACCTTC
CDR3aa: CASSLEGGGYTF

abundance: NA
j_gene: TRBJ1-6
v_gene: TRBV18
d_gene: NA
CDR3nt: TGTGCCAGCTCACCGATAAGTGGGGAGAATAATTCACCCCTCCACTTT
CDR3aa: CASSPISGENNSPLHF

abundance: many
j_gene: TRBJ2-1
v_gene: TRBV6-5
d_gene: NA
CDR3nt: TGTGCCAGCAGTTACTGGGGCGGGACACCCTTATGGGGGCAGTTCTTC
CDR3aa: CASSYWGGTPLWGQFF

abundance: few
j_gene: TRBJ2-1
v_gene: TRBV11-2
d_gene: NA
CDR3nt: TGTGCCAGCAGCTTAGACGGTGGAGGGGGCAATGAGCAGTTCTTC
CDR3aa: CASSLDGGGGNEQFF

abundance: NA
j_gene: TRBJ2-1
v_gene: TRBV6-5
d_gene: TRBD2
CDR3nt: TGTGCCAGCAGTAGCCCCCCACTAGCGGCCTTCAATGAGCAGTTCTTC
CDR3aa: CASSSPPLAAFNEQFF